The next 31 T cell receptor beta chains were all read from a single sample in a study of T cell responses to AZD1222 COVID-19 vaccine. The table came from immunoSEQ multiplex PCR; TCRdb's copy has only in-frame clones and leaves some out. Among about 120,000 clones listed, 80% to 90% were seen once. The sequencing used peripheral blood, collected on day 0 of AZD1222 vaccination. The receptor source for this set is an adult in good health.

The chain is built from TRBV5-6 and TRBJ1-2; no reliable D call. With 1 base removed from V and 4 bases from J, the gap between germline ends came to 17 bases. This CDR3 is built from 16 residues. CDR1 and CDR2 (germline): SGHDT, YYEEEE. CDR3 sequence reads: CASSLRGSAELYGYTF. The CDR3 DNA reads TGTGCCAGCAGCTTGAGAGGTTCGGCCGAACTCTATGGCTACACCTTC.

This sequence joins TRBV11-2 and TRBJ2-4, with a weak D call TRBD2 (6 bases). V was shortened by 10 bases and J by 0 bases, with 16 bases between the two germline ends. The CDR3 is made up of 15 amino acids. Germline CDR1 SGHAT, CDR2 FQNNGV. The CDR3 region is CANPPSAVAKNIQYF. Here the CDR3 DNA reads TGTGCCAACCCCCCTAGCGCCGTAGCCAAAAACATTCAGTACTTC. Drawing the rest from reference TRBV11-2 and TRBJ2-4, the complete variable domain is EAGVAQSPRYKIIEKRQSVAFWCNPISGHATLYWYQQILGQGPKLLIQFQNNGVVDDSQLPKDRFSAERLKGVDSTLKIQPAKLEDSAVYLCANPPSAVAKNIQYFGAGTRLSVL.

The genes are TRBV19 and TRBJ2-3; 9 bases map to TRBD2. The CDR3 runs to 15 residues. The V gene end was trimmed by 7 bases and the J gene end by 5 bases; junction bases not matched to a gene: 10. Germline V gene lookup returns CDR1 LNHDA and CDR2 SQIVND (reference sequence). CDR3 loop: CASIRASGDRDTQYF. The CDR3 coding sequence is TGTGCCAGTATTCGGGCTAGCGGGGATCGAGATACGCAGTATTTT. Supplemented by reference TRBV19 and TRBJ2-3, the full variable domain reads DGGITQSPKYLFRKEGQNVTLSCEQNLNHDAMYWYRQDPGQGLRLIYYSQIVNDFQKGDIAEGYSVSREKKESFPLTVTSAQKNPTAFYLCASIRASGDRDTQYFGPGTRLTVL.

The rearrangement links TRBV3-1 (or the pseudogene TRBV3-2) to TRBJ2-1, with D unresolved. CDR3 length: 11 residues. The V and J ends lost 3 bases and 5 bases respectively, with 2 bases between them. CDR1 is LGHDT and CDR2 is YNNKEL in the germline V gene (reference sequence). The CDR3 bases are TGTGCCAGCAGCCACCACAATGAGCAGTTCTTC. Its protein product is CASSHHNEQFF.

CDR3 in amino acids: CASSDTGSGANVLTF. CDR3 DNA: TGTGCCAGCAGCGATACAGGGTCTGGGGCCAACGTCCTGACTTTC. This chain links TRBV6-2 or TRBV6-3 with TRBJ2-6, with D possibly TRBD1 on 6 matching bases. This CDR3 comprises 15 residues. Trimming stripped 6 bases from V and 1 base from J, with 10 bases between. Germline V CDR1 and CDR2: MNHEY, SVGEGT.

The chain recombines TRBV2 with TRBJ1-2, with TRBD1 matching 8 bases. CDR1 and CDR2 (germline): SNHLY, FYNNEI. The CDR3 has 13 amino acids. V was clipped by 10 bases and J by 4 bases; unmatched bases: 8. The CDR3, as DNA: TGTGCCAACCAACCAGGGGGCAGCTATGGCTACACCTTC. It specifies CANQPGGSYGYTF.

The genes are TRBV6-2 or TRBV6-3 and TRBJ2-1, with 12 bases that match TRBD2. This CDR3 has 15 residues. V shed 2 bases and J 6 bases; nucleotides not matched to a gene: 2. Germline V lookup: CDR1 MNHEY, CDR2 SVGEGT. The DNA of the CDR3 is TGTGCCAGCAGTTACCTAGCGGGGGGGCCCAATGAGCAGTTCTTC. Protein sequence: CASSYLAGGPNEQFF.

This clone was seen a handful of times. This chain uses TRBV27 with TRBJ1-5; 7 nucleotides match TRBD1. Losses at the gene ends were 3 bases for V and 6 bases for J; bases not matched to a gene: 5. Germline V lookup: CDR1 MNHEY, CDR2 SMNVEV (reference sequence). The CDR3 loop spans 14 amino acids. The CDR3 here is CASSFRGRGQPQHF. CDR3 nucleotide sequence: TGTGCCAGCAGTTTTAGGGGGCGGGGTCAGCCCCAGCATTTT.

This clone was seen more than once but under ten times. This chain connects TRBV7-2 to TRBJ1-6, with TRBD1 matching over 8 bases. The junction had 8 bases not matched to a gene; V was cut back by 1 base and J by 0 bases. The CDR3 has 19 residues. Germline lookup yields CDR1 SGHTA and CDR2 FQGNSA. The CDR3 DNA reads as TGTGCCAGCAGCTTAGTGGGTCGACAGGGGAGCTCCTATAATTCACCCCTCCACTTT. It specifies CASSLVGRQGSSYNSPLHF.

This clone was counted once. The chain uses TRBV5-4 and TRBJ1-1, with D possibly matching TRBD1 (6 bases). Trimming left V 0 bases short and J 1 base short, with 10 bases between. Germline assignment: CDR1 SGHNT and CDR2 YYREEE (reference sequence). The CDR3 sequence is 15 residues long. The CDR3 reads CASSLEQGRNTEAFF. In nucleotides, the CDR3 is TGTGCCAGCAGCTTGGAACAGGGCCGGAACACTGAAGCTTTCTTT.

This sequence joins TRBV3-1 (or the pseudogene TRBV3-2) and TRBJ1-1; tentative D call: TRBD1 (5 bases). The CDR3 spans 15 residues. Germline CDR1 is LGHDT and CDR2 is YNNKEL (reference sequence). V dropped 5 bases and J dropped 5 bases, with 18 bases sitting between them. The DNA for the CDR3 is TGTGCCAGCAGCGCCTCGGACAAGGGCACGACTGAAGCTTTCTTT. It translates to CASSASDKGTTEAFF.

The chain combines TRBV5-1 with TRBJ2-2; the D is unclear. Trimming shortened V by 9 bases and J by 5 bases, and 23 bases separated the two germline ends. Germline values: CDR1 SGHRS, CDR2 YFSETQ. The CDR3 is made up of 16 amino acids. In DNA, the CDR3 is TGCGCCACCACGAGTGGTGCCTTAGGTGGGACCGGGGAGCTGTTTTTT. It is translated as CATTSGALGGTGELFF.

As DNA, the CDR3 is TGCGCCAGCAGCCTCGACAGAAACTATGGCTACACCTTC. It is translated as CASSLDRNYGYTF. The rearrangement joins TRBV5-1 to TRBJ1-2, with D possibly TRBD1 on 5 matching bases. The CDR3 sequence is 13 residues long. Looked up from germline, CDR1 is SGHRS and CDR2 is YFSETQ. V was clipped by 4 bases and J by 2 bases, with 9 bases between them.

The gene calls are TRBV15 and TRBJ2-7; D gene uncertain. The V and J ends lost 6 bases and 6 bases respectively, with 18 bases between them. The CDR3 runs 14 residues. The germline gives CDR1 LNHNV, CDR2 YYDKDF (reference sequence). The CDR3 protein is CATSRAGVGREQYF. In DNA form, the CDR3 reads TGTGCCACCAGTAGGGCTGGGGTAGGGCGCGAGCAGTACTTC.

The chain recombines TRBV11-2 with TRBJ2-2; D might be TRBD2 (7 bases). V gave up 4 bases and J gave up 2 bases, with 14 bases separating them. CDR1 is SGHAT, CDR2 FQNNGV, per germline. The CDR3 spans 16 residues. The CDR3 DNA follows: TGTGCCAGCAGCTCGATCGGGGGGCCAAACACCGGGGAGCTGTTTTTT. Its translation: CASSSIGGPNTGELFF. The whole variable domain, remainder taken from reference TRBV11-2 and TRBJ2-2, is EAGVAQSPRYKIIEKRQSVAFWCNPISGHATLYWYQQILGQGPKLLIQFQNNGVVDDSQLPKDRFSAERLKGVDSTLKIQPAKLEDSAVYLCASSSIGGPNTGELFFGEGSRLTVL.

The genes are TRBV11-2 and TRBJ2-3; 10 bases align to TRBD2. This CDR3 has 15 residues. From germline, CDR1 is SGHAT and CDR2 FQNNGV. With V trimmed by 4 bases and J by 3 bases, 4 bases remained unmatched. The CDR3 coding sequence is TGTGCCAGCAGCTCTAGCGGGAGAGGGACAGATACGCAGTATTTT. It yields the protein CASSSSGRGTDTQYF.

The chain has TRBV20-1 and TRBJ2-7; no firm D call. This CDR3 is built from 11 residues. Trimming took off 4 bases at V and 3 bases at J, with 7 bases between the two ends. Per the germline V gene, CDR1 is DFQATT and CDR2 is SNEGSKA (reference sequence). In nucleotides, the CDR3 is TGCAGTGCTAAATGGTACTACGAGCAGTACTTC. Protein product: CSAKWYYEQYF.

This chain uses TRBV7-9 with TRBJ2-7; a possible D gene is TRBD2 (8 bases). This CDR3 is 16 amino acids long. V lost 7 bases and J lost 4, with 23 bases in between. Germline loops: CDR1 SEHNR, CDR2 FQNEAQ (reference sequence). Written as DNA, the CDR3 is TGTGCCAGCACCACAAGCGGGGGACAGTCTACTTACGAGCAGTACTTC. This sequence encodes CASTTSGGQSTYEQYF.

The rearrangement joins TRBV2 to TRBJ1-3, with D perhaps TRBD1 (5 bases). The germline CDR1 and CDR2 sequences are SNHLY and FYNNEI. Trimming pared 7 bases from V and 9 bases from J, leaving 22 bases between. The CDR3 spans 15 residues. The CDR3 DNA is TGTGCCAGCACGGAGGGGAATCGCTCTTGGGGCACCATATATTTT. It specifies CASTEGNRSWGTIYF.

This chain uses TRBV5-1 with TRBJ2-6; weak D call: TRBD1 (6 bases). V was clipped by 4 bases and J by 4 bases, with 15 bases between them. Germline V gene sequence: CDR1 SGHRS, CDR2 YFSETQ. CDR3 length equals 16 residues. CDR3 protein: CASSPDRIGGANVLTF. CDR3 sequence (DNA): TGCGCCAGCAGCCCCGACAGGATCGGGGGGGCCAACGTCCTGACTTTC. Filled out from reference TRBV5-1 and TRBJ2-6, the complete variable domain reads KAGVTQTPRYLIKTRGQQVTLSCSPISGHRSVSWYQQTPGQGLQFLFEYFSETQRNKGNFPGRFSGRQFSNSRSEMNVSTLELGDSALYLCASSPDRIGGANVLTFGAGSRLTVL.

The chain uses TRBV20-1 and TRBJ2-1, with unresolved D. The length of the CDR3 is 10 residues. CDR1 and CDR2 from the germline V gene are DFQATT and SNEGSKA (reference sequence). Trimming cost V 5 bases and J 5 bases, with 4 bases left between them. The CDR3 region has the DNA TGCAGTGCTCCCCACAATGAGCAGTTCTTC. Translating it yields CSAPHNEQFF.

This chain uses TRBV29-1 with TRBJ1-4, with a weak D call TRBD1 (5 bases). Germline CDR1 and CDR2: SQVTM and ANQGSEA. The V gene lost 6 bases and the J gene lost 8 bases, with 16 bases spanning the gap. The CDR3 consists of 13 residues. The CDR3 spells CSVAPRGGEKLFF. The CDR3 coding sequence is TGCAGCGTCGCTCCCCGGGGCGGAGAAAAACTGTTTTTT. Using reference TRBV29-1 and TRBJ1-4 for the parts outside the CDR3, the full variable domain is SAVISQKPSRDICQRGTSLTIQCQVDSQVTMMFWYRQQPGQSLTLIATANQGSEATYESGFVIDKFPISRPNLTFSTLTVSNMSPEDSSIYLCSVAPRGGEKLFFGSGTQLSVL.

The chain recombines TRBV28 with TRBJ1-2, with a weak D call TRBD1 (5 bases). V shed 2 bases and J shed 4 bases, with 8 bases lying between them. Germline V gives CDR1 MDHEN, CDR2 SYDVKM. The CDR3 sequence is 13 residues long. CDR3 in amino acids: CASSLAGPYGYTF. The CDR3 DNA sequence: TGTGCCAGCAGTTTAGCGGGACCCTATGGCTACACCTTC.

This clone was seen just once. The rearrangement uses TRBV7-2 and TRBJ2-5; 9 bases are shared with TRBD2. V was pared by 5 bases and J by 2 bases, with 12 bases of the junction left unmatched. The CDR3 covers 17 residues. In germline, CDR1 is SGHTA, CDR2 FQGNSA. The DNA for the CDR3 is TGTGCCAGCAGCCCCTTCAGGCTAGCGGGACTTCAAGAGACCCAGTACTTC. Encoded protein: CASSPFRLAGLQETQYF.

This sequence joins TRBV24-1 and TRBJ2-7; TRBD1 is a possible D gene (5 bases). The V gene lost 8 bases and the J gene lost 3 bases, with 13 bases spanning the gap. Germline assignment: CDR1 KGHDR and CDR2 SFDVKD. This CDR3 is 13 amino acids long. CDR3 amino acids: CATNQDKIYEQYF. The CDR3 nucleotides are TGTGCCACCAATCAGGACAAGATCTACGAGCAGTACTTC.

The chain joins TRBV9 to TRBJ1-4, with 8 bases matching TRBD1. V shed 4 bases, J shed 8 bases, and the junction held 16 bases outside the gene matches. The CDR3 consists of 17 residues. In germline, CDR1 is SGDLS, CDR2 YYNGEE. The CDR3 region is CASSRSDGSGGKEKLFF. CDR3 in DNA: TGTGCCAGCAGCCGTAGCGATGGGTCAGGGGGCAAGGAAAAACTGTTTTTT.

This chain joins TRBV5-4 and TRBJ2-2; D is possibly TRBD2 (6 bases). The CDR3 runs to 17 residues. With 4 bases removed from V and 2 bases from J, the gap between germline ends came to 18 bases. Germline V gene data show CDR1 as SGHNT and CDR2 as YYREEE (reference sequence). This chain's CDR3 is CASSTVNLGGNTGELFF. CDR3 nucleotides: TGTGCCAGCAGCACTGTCAATCTGGGAGGAAACACCGGGGAGCTGTTTTTT.

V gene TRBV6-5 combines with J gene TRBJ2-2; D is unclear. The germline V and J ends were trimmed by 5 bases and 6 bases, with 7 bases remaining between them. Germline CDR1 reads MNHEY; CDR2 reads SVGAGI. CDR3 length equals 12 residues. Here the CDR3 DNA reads TGTGCCAGCAGTACCTTAGCCGGGGAGCTGTTTTTT. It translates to CASSTLAGELFF.

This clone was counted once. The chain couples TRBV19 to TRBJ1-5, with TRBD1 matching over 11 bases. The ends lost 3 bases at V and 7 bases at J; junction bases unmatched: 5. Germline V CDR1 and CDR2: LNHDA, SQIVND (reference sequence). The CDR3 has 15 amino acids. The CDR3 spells CASSMGQGEEQPQHF. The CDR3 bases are TGTGCCAGTAGTATGGGACAGGGGGAGGAACAGCCCCAGCATTTT.

CDR3 nucleotide sequence: TGTGCCAGCAGGGGCATCTCCGACAAAAACATTCAGTACTTC. Protein: CASRGISDKNIQYF. V usage is TRBV2 and J usage is TRBJ2-4, with D uncertain. V shed 6 bases and J shed 3 bases, with 12 bases lying between them. The CDR3 runs to 14 residues. CDR1 is SNHLY, CDR2 FYNNEI, per germline.

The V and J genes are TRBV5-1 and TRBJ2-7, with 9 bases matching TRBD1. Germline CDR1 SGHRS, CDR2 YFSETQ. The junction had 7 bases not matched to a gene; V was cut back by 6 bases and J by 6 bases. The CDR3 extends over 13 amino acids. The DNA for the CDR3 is TGCGCCAGCAACCGGGACAGGGCCGGCGAGCAGTACTTC. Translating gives CASNRDRAGEQYF.